These 18 T cell receptor beta chains share one sample of origin, sequenced in a study of CD8+CD57+ T cells in acquired aplastic anemia. Researchers used genomic DNA as the template to profile TCR beta VDJ and CDR3. TCRdb redid the calling of the reads with MiXCR, one entry per CDR3 protein. The data show roughly 150,000 distinct CDR3 sequences, with around half seen just once and 2.5% to 3% held by the top ten. Patients included in sequencing had previously demonstrated CD8+CD57+ cell expansion by flow cytometry. Sequenced: sorted CD4+, CD8+, or CD8+CD57+ T cells (not recorded which) from PBMCs. All receptors come from a human donor with aplastic anemia.

This clonotype has a handful of counts. This sequence may be a read error, since a much larger clone differs from it by one base. CDR3 amino acids: CARSFFGTGLSEAFF. The CDR3, as DNA: TGTGCCCGCAGCTTTTTTGGGACAGGCCTTTCTGAAGCTTTCTTT. This chain links TRBV7-2 with TRBJ1-1, with 8 bases lining up with TRBD1. The CDR3 extends over 15 amino acids. In germline, CDR1 is SGHTA, CDR2 FQGNSA.

This clonotype appeared many times. This chain joins TRBV3-1 and TRBJ1-6; 8 bases agree with TRBD1. Unmatched junction bases numbered 7, after V lost 0 bases and J lost 6 bases. The CDR3 loop spans 17 amino acids. CDR1 LGHDT and CDR2 YNNKEL come from the germline V gene (reference sequence). The CDR3 DNA follows: TGTGCCAGCAGCCAAGAGGCGAAGGACAGGGTTAATTCACCCCTCCACTTT. The encoded protein is CASSQEAKDRVNSPLHF.

The chain combines TRBV10-1 with TRBJ2-7; D is unresolved. CDR1 and CDR2 from the germline V gene are WNHNN and SYGVQD (reference sequence). The CDR3 runs to 13 residues. V lost 3 bases to trimming and J lost 0 bases, with 6 bases between them. The DNA of the CDR3 is TGCGCCAGCAGTGATCCTCACTCCTACGAGCAGTACTTC. Amino acids: CASSDPHSYEQYF.

This clonotype appeared many times. The chain links TRBV12-3 or TRBV12-4 to TRBJ1-2, with 10 bases identical to TRBD1. Trimming cost V 5 bases and J 6 bases; bases outside gene matches: 9. This CDR3 is built from 15 residues. This chain's CDR3 is CASSQISGTGDGYTF. CDR3 nucleotide sequence: TGTGCCAGCAGTCAAATTTCCGGGACAGGGGATGGCTACACCTTC.

There are a few counts of this clonotype. With a much larger clone just one base away, this may be a read error. CDR3 in amino acids: CASSMKGEVGNTIYF. CDR3 DNA: TGTGCCAGTAGTATGAAGGGGGAGGTCGGAAACACCATATATTTT. V usage is TRBV19 and J usage is TRBJ1-3; tentative D call: TRBD1 (6 bases). Germline CDR1 reads LNHDA; CDR2 reads SQIVND (reference sequence). V lost 3 bases to trimming and J lost 4 bases, with 13 bases between them. The CDR3 runs to 15 residues.

This clonotype was seen just once. The junction shows a germline mismatch at one end, possibly a read error. The chain links TRBV10-3 to TRBJ2-7; D perhaps matches TRBD1 (6 bases). Germline V CDR1 and CDR2: ENHRY, SYGVKD. This CDR3 is built from 15 residues. In nucleotides, the CDR3 is TGTGCCACCAGTGAGTCCAGGGACACATACTACGAGCAGTACTTC. Translating gives CATSESRDTYYEQYF.

This sequence joins TRBV20-1 and TRBJ1-2; 9 bases line up with TRBD1. Germline-derived CDR1 and CDR2 are DFQATT and SNEGSKA (reference sequence). The CDR3 is 11 amino acids. V gave up 5 bases and J gave up 8 bases; unmatched junction bases: 3. DNA of the CDR3: TGCAGTGCTCAAGGGACAGGGGGCTACACCTTC. This codes for CSAQGTGGYTF.

The DNA for the CDR3 is TGTGCCAGCAGTCGTGACACCCTCGGGAGGTCCCAGCATTTT. Translation gives CASSRDTLGRSQHF. The chain couples TRBV2 to TRBJ1-5, with D unclear. V shed 5 bases and J shed 11 bases, with 19 bases lying between them. The CDR3 has 14 residues. Germline V gene sequence: CDR1 SNHLY, CDR2 FYNNEI. Full variable domain (rest looked up from reference TRBV2 and TRBJ1-5): EPEVTQTPSHQVTQMGQEVILRCVPISNHLYFYWYRQILGQKVEFLVSFYNNEISEKSEIFDDQFSVERPDGSNFTLKIRSTKLEDSAMYFCASSRDTLGRSQHFGDGTRLSIL.

This clonotype was counted at least ten times. The rearrangement uses TRBV10-3 and TRBJ2-1, with D maybe TRBD2 (6 bases). CDR3 length: 14 amino acids. Germline-derived CDR1 and CDR2 are ENHRY and SYGVKD. Trimming left V 6 bases short and J 7 bases short, with 16 bases between. The CDR3 DNA reads as TGTGCCATCAGGGCAGTAGCGGCCTTGAATGAGCAGTTCTTC. This translates into CAIRAVAALNEQFF.

This clonotype was seen ten or more times. This sequence joins TRBV7-2 and TRBJ2-7; TRBD1 aligns across 7 bases. Looked up from germline, CDR1 is SGHTA and CDR2 is FQGNSA. The CDR3 is 14 residues long. With 2 bases clipped from V and 5 bases from J, the junction kept 6 bases outside the gene matches. DNA of the CDR3: TGTGCCAGCAGCTTATTCACCACAGGGGACGAGCAGTACTTC. It specifies CASSLFTTGDEQYF.

In the case of this clonotype: Since a much larger clone is just one base distant, this may be a read error. In this CDR3 the conserved last residue, phenylalanine or tryptophan, is missing, so a read error is likely. V gene TRBV11-3 combines with J gene TRBJ2-5, with D unresolved. V shed 4 bases and J shed 2 bases, with 8 bases lying between them. The CDR3 is 13 residues long. CDR1 is SGHNT and CDR2 is YENEEA in the germline V gene. The CDR3 DNA sequence: TGTGCCAGCAGCTCAGACATTCAAGAGACCCAGTACCTC. As protein: CASSSDIQETQYL.

The chain has TRBV19 and TRBJ1-5; the match to TRBD1 covers 7 bases. CDR1 and CDR2 (germline): LNHDA, SQIVND (reference sequence). The trim removed 7 bases at V and 2 bases at J, leaving 14 bases unmatched. CDR3 length: 17 amino acids. The CDR3 coding sequence is TGTGCCAGTAAAGGTCGACAGGGAAGTATCGGCAATCAGCCCCAGCATTTT. It yields the protein CASKGRQGSIGNQPQHF.

The rearrangement uses TRBV2 and TRBJ2-1; tentatively, D is TRBD2 (6 bases). V shed 9 bases and J shed 1 base, with 25 bases lying between them. This CDR3 is 18 amino acids long. CDR1 SNHLY and CDR2 FYNNEI come from the germline V gene. CDR3 coding DNA: TGTGCCAGTAATAGCGGCAAAGGGACTTCTGTATCCTACAATGAGCAGTTCTTC. Amino acids: CASNSGKGTSVSYNEQFF.

In the case of this clonotype: Possible read error: a much larger clone is one base away. The conserved closing phenylalanine or tryptophan is absent in this CDR3, likely reflecting a read error. The chain joins TRBV7-6 to TRBJ1-6; TRBD1 matches 9 bases. CDR3 length equals 17 residues. The V gene's germline CDR1 is SGHVS and CDR2 FNYEAQ. J lost 10 bases, V lost 5 bases, and 15 bases had no gene match. CDR3 nucleotides: TGTGCCAGCAGCCCCCGGGGGGACAGGGTAAAAATGTCACCCCTCCACTCT. This codes for CASSPRGDRVKMSPLHS.

Ten or more counts support this clonotype. The rearrangement links TRBV19 to TRBJ1-5; D unclear. The V and J ends lost 9 bases and 0 bases respectively, with 15 bases between them. CDR3 length: 15 residues. Germline assignment: CDR1 LNHDA and CDR2 SQIVND (reference sequence). CDR3 DNA: TGTGCCAGCCCGACCTTAAGTCGTAGCAATCAGCCCCAGCATTTT. Amino acids: CASPTLSRSNQPQHF.

This clonotype came up many times. This sequence joins TRBV5-1 and TRBJ1-4; D unresolved. From germline, CDR1 is SGHRS and CDR2 YFSETQ. V gave up 2 bases and J gave up 7 bases, with 12 bases separating them. The CDR3 is made up of 14 amino acids. The CDR3 nucleotides read TGCGCCAGCAGCTTTCAAGGGTCTGGTGAAAAACTGTTTTTT. The encoded protein is CASSFQGSGEKLFF.

Of note for this clonotype: This sequence may be a read error, since a much larger clone differs from it by one base. The chain is built from TRBV5-1 and TRBJ2-5; 7 nucleotides line up with TRBD2. From germline, CDR1 is SGHRS and CDR2 YFSETQ. V shed 4 bases, J shed 5 bases, and the junction held 8 bases outside the gene matches. CDR3 size: 14 residues. The CDR3 spells CASSAGGSQETQYF. Written as DNA, the CDR3 is TGCGCCAGCAGCGCGGGCGGGAGTCAGGAGACCCAGTACTTC.

As to this clonotype: Just one base apart from a much larger clone, this may be a read error. J is TRBJ2-1 and V is TRBV9; D is undetermined. V was shortened by 0 bases and J by 7 bases, with 5 bases between the two germline ends. This CDR3 has 12 amino acids. The germline V gene has CDR1 SGDLS and CDR2 YYNGEE. The CDR3 nucleotides read TGTGCCAGCAGCGTAGAAGAGAATGAGCAGTTCTTC. Amino acid sequence: CASSVEENEQFF.